The present T cell receptor (beta chain) was sequenced within a study of blood T cell repertoires in COVID-19. About the research overall: Spain, Italy and the United States supplied samples that represented acute and convalescent COVID-19. T cells, B-cell-depleted T cells, or PBMCs supplied cDNA or gDNA.

The germline V gene has CDR1 MNHEY and CDR2 SMNVEV (reference sequence). There are 16 residues in the CDR3. The V and J ends lost 6 bases and 4 bases respectively, with 19 bases between them. Under the authors' procedure: The assay estimated nucleated cells by amplifying reference gene primers. The repertoire was sequenced with immunoSEQ multiplex PCR; TCRdb's copy has only in-frame clones and lacks some. V and J calls and clone size are those listed in that table; D and trimming were worked out from the DNA. The sample contains tens of thousands of clones, roughly 80% of which appear only once. The sequenced material came from peripheral blood. This receptor was identified in a human donor in a cohort sampled during active COVID-19. This sequence joins TRBV27 and TRBJ1-5, with a weak D call TRBD1 (6 bases). The CDR3 DNA reads TGTGCCAGCAGGAGACCGGACCGGGACAATAATCAGCCCCAGCATTTT. This codes for CASRRPDRDNNQPQHF.